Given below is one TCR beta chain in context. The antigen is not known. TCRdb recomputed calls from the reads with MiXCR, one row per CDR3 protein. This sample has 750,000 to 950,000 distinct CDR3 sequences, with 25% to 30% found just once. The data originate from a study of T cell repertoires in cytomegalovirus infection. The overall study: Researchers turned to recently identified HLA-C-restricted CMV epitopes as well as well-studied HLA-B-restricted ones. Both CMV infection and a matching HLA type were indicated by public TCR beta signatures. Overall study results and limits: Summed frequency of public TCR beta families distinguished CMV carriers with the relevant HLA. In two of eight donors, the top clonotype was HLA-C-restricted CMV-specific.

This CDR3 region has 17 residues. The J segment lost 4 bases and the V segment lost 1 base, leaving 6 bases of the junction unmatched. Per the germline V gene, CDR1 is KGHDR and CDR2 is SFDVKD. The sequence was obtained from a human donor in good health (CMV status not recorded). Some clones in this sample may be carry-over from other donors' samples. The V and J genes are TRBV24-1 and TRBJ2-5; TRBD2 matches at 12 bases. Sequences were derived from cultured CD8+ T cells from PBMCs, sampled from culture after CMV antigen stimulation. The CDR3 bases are TGTGCCACCAGTGATTTTCCTAGCGGGGGGGCCGGAGAGACCCAGTACTTC. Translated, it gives CATSDFPSGGAGETQYF.